This record covers a single T cell receptor (beta chain). This specimen belongs to a study of naive and memory T cell subsets. The beta constant-region primer was an equimolar mix of two oligonucleotides covering TRBC1 and TRBC2. TCRdb called the UMI-ligation and nested PCR reads again in MiXCR, with one record for every CDR3 protein. The sample has 120,000 to 150,000 distinct CDR3 sequences; approximately 15% are singletons. The CDR3 runs to 12 residues. V was shortened by 9 bases and J by 4 bases, with 12 bases between the two germline ends. Per germline, CDR1 ENHRY and CDR2 SYGVKD. This receptor was taken from a human donor in good health. V usage is TRBV10-3 and J usage is TRBJ2-5; D is perhaps TRBD1 or TRBD2 (5 bases each). Sequencing was carried out using naive CD4+ T cells from blood. CDR3 residues: CAMAAGGETQYF. The CDR3 DNA sequence: TGTGCCATGGCGGCTGGGGGAGAGACCCAGTACTTC.